The 24 T cell receptor beta chains listed next were all sequenced from one sample in a study of response to subunit inactivated influenza vaccine. TCRdb reprocessed the RT-PCR reads via MiXCR and lists one record per CDR3 protein. The profile covers 560,000 or so distinct CDR3 sequences, with 6.5% to 8% appearing a single time and 13% taken by the ten largest. The sample consisted of PBMCs from blood, taken around 25 months after vaccination. The receptors derive from a man between 50 and 69 years old who received an inactivated influenza vaccine.

The chain joins TRBV5-4 to TRBJ2-1, with 8 bases lining up with TRBD2. The germline gives CDR1 SGHNT, CDR2 YYREEE (reference sequence). V shed 2 bases, J shed 7 bases, and the junction held 8 bases outside the gene matches. CDR3 size: 15 residues. The CDR3 DNA reads TGTGCCAGCAGCTTACAAGCGGGAGTCGATAATGAGCAGTTCTTC. Protein sequence: CASSLQAGVDNEQFF.

In its sample, this clonotype was seen many times. The chain uses TRBV4-2 and TRBJ1-4; D gene unclear. V was clipped by 0 bases and J by 8 bases, with 13 bases between them. The CDR3 length is 15 residues. Germline CDR1 is LGHNA and CDR2 is YNFKEQ. The CDR3: CASSQEATTREKLFF. The CDR3 DNA reads TGTGCCAGCAGCCAAGAGGCCACGACGCGGGAAAAACTGTTTTTT.

In DNA form, the CDR3 reads TGCAGTGGGGGTAACAGGGCTTCTAGCTCCTATAATTCACCCCTCCACTTT. Residues: CSGGNRASSSYNSPLHF. The chain carries TRBV20-1 and TRBJ1-6, with D possibly TRBD1 on 6 matching bases. CDR3 length: 17 residues. The V and J ends lost 7 bases and 0 bases respectively, with 19 bases between them. Germline CDR1 reads DFQATT; CDR2 reads SNEGSKA (reference sequence).

The rearrangement joins TRBV19 to TRBJ2-7, with TRBD1 as a possible D gene (6 bases). The germline V gene has CDR1 LNHDA and CDR2 SQIVND (reference sequence). Deletions cut 3 bases from V and 4 bases from J, with 13 bases between. CDR3 length: 14 residues. CDR3 coding DNA: TGTGCCAGTAGTATTACCAGGGGACGGTACGAGCAGTACTTC. Translated, it gives CASSITRGRYEQYF.

This clonotype was recorded a few times. The chain combines TRBV6-5 with TRBJ2-3, with 8 bases aligning to TRBD1. Germline V gene lookup returns CDR1 MNHEY and CDR2 SVGAGI. V lost 3 bases, J lost 4 bases, and 6 bases stayed unmatched. CDR3 length: 15 amino acids. This chain's CDR3 is CASSYTGGRPDTQYF. CDR3 nucleotide sequence: TGTGCCAGCAGTTATACAGGGGGAAGGCCAGATACGCAGTATTTT.

This sequence joins TRBV29-1 and TRBJ1-3, with a possible D match to TRBD1 (5 bases). From germline, CDR1 is SQVTM and CDR2 ANQGSEA. With 7 bases removed from V and 2 bases from J, the gap between germline ends came to 18 bases. The CDR3 has 15 amino acids. The CDR3 DNA reads TGCAGCGCAGCTAAGGGGCAGAATCCTGGAAACACCATATATTTT. Residues: CSAAKGQNPGNTIYF.

This clonotype was counted between two and nine times. The chain joins TRBV2 to TRBJ2-5, with D tentatively TRBD1 or TRBD2 (5 bases each). The CDR3 has 18 amino acids. The germline gives CDR1 SNHLY, CDR2 FYNNEI. V lost 7 bases and J 4 bases, leaving 28 bases between the germline ends. CDR3 nucleotides: TGTGCCAGCATGGGGACGGATGGGAATATCAATGTAAGAGAGACCCAGTACTTC. This translates into CASMGTDGNINVRETQYF.

This sequence joins TRBV28 and TRBJ1-2, with a weak D call TRBD1 (6 bases). CDR3 length: 13 residues. CDR1 MDHEN and CDR2 SYDVKM come from the germline V gene. V was shortened by 6 bases and J by 4 bases, with 12 bases between the two germline ends. CDR3 residues: CASRTGTFYGYTF. The CDR3, as DNA: TGTGCCAGCAGGACCGGGACATTCTATGGCTACACCTTC.

Notes on this clonotype: Germline and junction disagree at one end, which may indicate a read error. The chain is built from TRBV7-7 and TRBJ2-5; TRBD2 agrees at 9 bases. The CDR3 length is 15 residues. Germline CDR1 SSHAT, CDR2 FNYEAQ (reference sequence). This chain's CDR3 is CASSLLRGGGETQYF. In nucleotides, the CDR3 is TGTGCTAGCAGCTTATTGCGGGGGGGAGGAGAGACCCAGTACTTC.

The rearrangement uses TRBV20-1 and TRBJ1-5; TRBD1 matches 9 bases. The germline V gene encodes CDR1 DFQATT and CDR2 SNEGSKA (reference sequence). Trimming at V came to 0 bases and at J to 6 bases, leaving 0 bases not matched to a gene. CDR3 length equals 13 residues. The CDR3 protein is CSAREDRGQPQHF. In nucleotides, the CDR3 is TGCAGTGCTAGAGAGGACAGGGGTCAGCCCCAGCATTTT.

The V call is TRBV7-9, the J call TRBJ2-5; TRBD1 agrees at 7 bases. The length of the CDR3 is 14 residues. Losses at the gene ends were 3 bases for V and 4 bases for J; bases not matched to a gene: 5. The V gene's germline CDR1 is SEHNR and CDR2 FQNEAQ (reference sequence). DNA for the CDR3: TGTGCCAGCAGCTTCCACGACAGGGCAGAGACCCAGTACTTC. It codes for CASSFHDRAETQYF. Using reference TRBV7-9 and TRBJ2-5 for the parts outside the CDR3, the full variable domain is DTGVSQNPRHKITKRGQNVTFRCDPISEHNRLYWYRQTLGQGPEFLTYFQNEAQLEKSRLLSDRFSAERPKGSFSTLEIQRTEQGDSAMYLCASSFHDRAETQYFGPGTRLLVL.

This clonotype was detected many times. J is TRBJ2-1 and V is TRBV3-1; possibly TRBD1 for D (6 bases). The CDR3 totals 15 residues. Germline V lookup: CDR1 LGHDT, CDR2 YNNKEL (reference sequence). Trimming cost V 3 bases and J 8 bases, with 17 bases left between them. The CDR3 DNA is TGTGCCAGCAGCCACCGGGGCAGGGGTGGGTATGAGCAGTTCTTC. Translated, it gives CASSHRGRGGYEQFF.

In its sample, this clonotype was seen many times. The chain combines TRBV6-5 with TRBJ1-4; D unclear. The CDR3 totals 15 residues. In germline, CDR1 is MNHEY, CDR2 SVGAGI. Trimming cost V 0 bases and J 2 bases, with 7 bases left between them. Here the CDR3 DNA reads TGTGCCAGCAGTTACTCGTGGGTGACTAATGAAAAACTGTTTTTT. Residues: CASSYSWVTNEKLFF.

The chain combines TRBV2 with TRBJ2-7; 10 nucleotides align to TRBD1. The J segment lost 1 base and the V segment lost 6 bases, leaving 6 bases of the junction unmatched. CDR1 and CDR2 from the germline V gene are SNHLY and FYNNEI. CDR3 length equals 15 residues. CDR3 nucleotides: TGTGCCAGCAGAGGACAGGGGGTAGTATCCTACGAGCAGTACTTC. It is translated as CASRGQGVVSYEQYF.

This clonotype was seen a few times. The CDR3 reads CASSLGDQGGWNEQFF. The CDR3 bases are TGCGCCAGCAGCTTGGGGGACCAGGGCGGGTGGAATGAGCAGTTCTTC. The gene calls are TRBV5-1 and TRBJ2-1; TRBD1 or TRBD2 may be the D gene (5 bases each). This CDR3 region has 16 residues. The germline V gene has CDR1 SGHRS and CDR2 YFSETQ. V was pared by 0 bases and J by 7 bases, with 17 bases between. The whole variable domain, remainder taken from reference TRBV5-1 and TRBJ2-1, is KAGVTQTPRYLIKTRGQQVTLSCSPISGHRSVSWYQQTPGQGLQFLFEYFSETQRNKGNFPGRFSGRQFSNSRSEMNVSTLELGDSALYLCASSLGDQGGWNEQFFGPGTRLTVL.

This clonotype has just a few counts. V usage is TRBV24-1 and J usage is TRBJ2-3; D may be TRBD1 or TRBD2 (5 bases each). Between the trimmed V and J ends, which lost 3 bases and 0 bases, there was a span of 9 bases. Germline V gene data show CDR1 as KGHDR and CDR2 as SFDVKD. This CDR3 is 15 amino acids long. CDR3 sequence reads: CATSDEGRSTDTQYF. The CDR3 DNA is TGTGCCACCAGTGATGAGGGGAGAAGCACAGATACGCAGTATTTT.

This clonotype was counted a few times. The chain uses TRBV7-9 and TRBJ2-1; TRBD2 agrees at 9 bases. The CDR3 has 16 residues. Trimming at V came to 3 bases and at J to 4 bases, leaving 7 bases not matched to a gene. Germline CDR1 reads SEHNR; CDR2 reads FQNEAQ (reference sequence). CDR3 amino acids: CASSFSSGGPYNEQFF. The DNA for the CDR3 is TGTGCCAGCAGCTTCTCGAGCGGGGGGCCTTACAATGAGCAGTTCTTC.

This chain links TRBV7-2 with TRBJ2-7; D ambiguous. V lost 3 bases and J lost 1, with 13 bases in between. Germline V gives CDR1 SGHTA, CDR2 FQGNSA. CDR3 size: 15 residues. The CDR3, as DNA: TGTGCCAGCAGCTTGGTGGCAGCCTCTTCCTACGAGCAGTACTTC. Protein sequence: CASSLVAASSYEQYF.

The table lists this clonotype with many counts. Sequence at one end of the junction differs from germline and may be a read error. The gene calls are TRBV3-1 and TRBJ2-7; D is uncertain. Germline CDR1 reads LGHDT; CDR2 reads YNNKEL (reference sequence). There are 14 residues in the CDR3. In nucleotides, the CDR3 is TGTGCCAGCAGCCAAGAGGTTGCCTCCTACGAGCAGTACTTT. Translating it yields CASSQEVASYEQYF.

This clonotype has only a few counts. The chain carries TRBV12-3 or TRBV12-4 and TRBJ2-2; D not certain. The CDR3 is 12 amino acids. Between the trimmed V and J ends, which lost 3 bases and 7 bases, there was a span of 6 bases. The CDR3 loop reads CASSFIYGELFF. The CDR3 region has the DNA TGTGCCAGCAGTTTTATCTACGGGGAGCTGTTTTTT.

Regarding this clonotype: A much larger clone sits a single nucleotide away, making a read error possible. The V and J genes are TRBV20-1 and TRBJ2-5; D tentatively reads TRBD1 or TRBD2 (5 bases each). Germline assignment: CDR1 DFQATT and CDR2 SNEGSKA (reference sequence). Trimming cost V 3 bases and J 5 bases, with 25 bases left between them. The CDR3 extends over 17 amino acids. The CDR3 protein is CSASDPGRRLIQETQYF. DNA of the CDR3: TGCAGTGCTAGTGATCCGGGACGCCGATTGATCCAGGAGACCCAGTACTTC.

This clonotype was counted a few times. V is TRBV6-1 and J is TRBJ1-2; D is perhaps TRBD1 (6 bases). CDR3 length: 14 amino acids. The germline V and J ends were trimmed by 1 base and 10 bases, with 16 bases remaining between them. Per germline, CDR1 MNHNS and CDR2 SASEGT. The CDR3, as DNA: TGTGCCAGCAGTGAAGTTGGGGGGCGAGGAGTCTACACCTTC. Translated: CASSEVGGRGVYTF.

This clonotype occurred a few times. The chain is built from TRBV6-5 and TRBJ2-5, with a weak D call TRBD1 (5 bases). The CDR3 contains 15 residues. Trimming shortened V by 2 bases and J by 5 bases, and 15 bases separated the two germline ends. Germline V CDR1 and CDR2: MNHEY, SVGAGI. CDR3 sequence (DNA): TGTGCCAGCAGTTACGTCGGTGGGGCGTATGAGACCCAGTACTTC. This translates into CASSYVGGAYETQYF.

This clonotype has at least ten counts. The chain has TRBV20-1 and TRBJ2-7; TRBD2 agrees at 7 bases. Germline CDR1 is DFQATT and CDR2 is SNEGSKA (reference sequence). Losses at the gene ends were 6 bases for V and 6 bases for J; bases not matched to a gene: 8. The CDR3 is made up of 12 amino acids. CDR3 in DNA: TGCAGTGCCGCGATTGGGGGGGGCGAGCAGTACTTC. This translates into CSAAIGGGEQYF.